The sequence of this TCR beta chain was determined in a study of T cells in Graves' hyperthyroidism and ophthalmopathy. Overall study findings and caveats: Most thyroid clonotypes expanded above 0.001 were also detected in blood. A 13 V-J model separated ophthalmopathy from stable hyperthyroidism. Ophthalmopathy was identified by the model a median about 6.4 months ahead of onset.

Authors of the study amplified TCR beta CDR3 regions from RNA transcripts. The TCR CDR3 was amplified in a first-round RT-PCR using the HTBI primer set. A single record per CDR3 protein comes from TCRdb applying MiXCR to the multiplex PCR reads. The sample includes more than 450,000 distinct CDR3 sequences, about 14% of them seen just once. In regard to this clonotype: Its antigen remains unidentified.

There are 13 residues in the CDR3. V was cut by 7 bases and J by 8 bases, with 17 bases left in between. Germline-derived CDR1 and CDR2 are MDHEN and SYDVKM. Sequenced input: blood. This clonotype originated in a woman aged 40-49 years with Graves' hyperthyroidism. The chain has TRBV28 and TRBJ1-2; possible D gene TRBD1, 6 bases. CDR3 in amino acids: CASNSRNREGYTF. The CDR3 DNA sequence: TGTGCCAGCAATTCTCGTAACAGGGAAGGCTACACCTTC.